This entry is about one T cell receptor beta chain. Its antigen is undetermined. Relapse after autologous stem cell transplantation occurred in every patient, and brentuximab vedotin exposure varied. Per germline, CDR1 SGHVS and CDR2 FQNEAQ. The CDR3 sequence is 18 residues long. V gave up 5 bases and J gave up 6 bases, with 25 bases separating them. Clones were read by immunoSEQ multiplex PCR, and TCRdb kept only the in-frame ones, dropping some. The sample lists tens of thousands of clones, around four fifths occurring once. This record belongs to a study of PD-1 blockade in classical Hodgkin lymphoma. Findings and limits, study-wide: CD4+ but not CD8+ TCR diversity rose significantly by C4D1. The study found complete responders had baseline diversity similar to newly diagnosed patients. Patients with an early start, nivolumab under 1 year after ASCT, were excluded. When set against healthy donors, newly diagnosed patients were reported to show lower baseline TCR diversity.

The sample in question was peripheral blood mononuclear cells (PBMCs), obtained at baseline. The chain recombines TRBV7-8 with TRBJ2-2; TRBD1 might be the D (6 bases). The clonotype was recovered from a human donor with classical Hodgkin lymphoma. CDR3 DNA: TGTGCCAGCAGCGATCGAGACAGGTCGTCGGTATGGGCCGGGGAGCTGTTTTTT. Its protein is CASSDRDRSSVWAGELFF. The full variable domain, with the rest looked up from reference TRBV7-8 and TRBJ2-2, is GAGVSQSPRYKVAKRGQDVALRCDPISGHVSLFWYQQALGQGPEFLTYFQNEAQLDKSGLPSDRFFAERPEGSVSTLKIQRTQQEDSAVYLCASSDRDRSSVWAGELFFGEGSRLTVL.